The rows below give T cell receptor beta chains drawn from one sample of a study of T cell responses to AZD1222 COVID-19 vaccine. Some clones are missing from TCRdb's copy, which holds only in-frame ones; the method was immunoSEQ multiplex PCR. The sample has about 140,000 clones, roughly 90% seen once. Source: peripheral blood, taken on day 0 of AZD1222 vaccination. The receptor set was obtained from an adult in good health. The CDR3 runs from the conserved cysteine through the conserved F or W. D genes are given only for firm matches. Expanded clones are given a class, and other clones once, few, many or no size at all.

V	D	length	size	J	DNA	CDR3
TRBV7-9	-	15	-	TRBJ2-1	TGTGCCAGCAGCCCCCTCGGCGGGTGGTACAATGAGCAGTTCTTC	CASSPLGGWYNEQFF
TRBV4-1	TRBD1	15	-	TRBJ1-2	TGCGCCAGCAGCCAACCTCGACAGGGTACCAACGGCTACACCTTC	CASSQPRQGTNGYTF
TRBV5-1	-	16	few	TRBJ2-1	TGCGCCAGCAGCTTGGAAATTCGTGGGAGTGGTAATGAGCAGTTCTTC	CASSLEIRGSGNEQFF
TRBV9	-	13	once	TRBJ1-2	TGTGCCAGCAGGGATACGAGCTCGTTTGGCTACACCTTC	CASRDTSSFGYTF
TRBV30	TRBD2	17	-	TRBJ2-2	TGTGCCTGGAGCCCCGCACCGGGACTACCGAACACCGGGGAGCTGTTTTTT	CAWSPAPGLPNTGELFF
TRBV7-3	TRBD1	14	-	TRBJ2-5	TGTGCCAGCAGCTTAACCGGGACAGGCAAGACCCAGTACTTC	CASSLTGTGKTQYF
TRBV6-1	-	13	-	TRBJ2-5	TGTGCCAGCAGCTCCCCCGTGGGGGGGACCCAGTACTTC	CASSSPVGGTQYF
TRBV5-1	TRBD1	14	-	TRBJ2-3	TGCGCCAGCAGCTTGGGACAGGGCCTAGATACGCAGTATTTT	CASSLGQGLDTQYF
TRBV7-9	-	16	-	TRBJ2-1	TGTGCCAGCAGCCCTAAAGCTCCCAGCTCCTACAATGAGCAGTTCTTC	CASSPKAPSSYNEQFF
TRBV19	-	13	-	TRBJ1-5	TGTGCCAGTAGTATAATGGGGAATCAGCCCCAGCATTTT	CASSIMGNQPQHF
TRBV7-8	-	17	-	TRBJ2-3	TGTGCCAGCAGCTTTACGAGGGGCAGGGACAACAAAGATACGCAGTATTTT	CASSFTRGRDNKDTQYF
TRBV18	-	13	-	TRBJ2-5	TGTGCCAGCTCACCCGCGGGCCGGGAGACCCAGTACTTC	CASSPAGRETQYF
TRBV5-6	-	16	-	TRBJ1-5	TGTGCCAGCAGCTTGAGGTTTGGAGGGGGCAATCAGCCCCAGCATTTT	CASSLRFGGGNQPQHF
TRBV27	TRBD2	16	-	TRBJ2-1	TGTGCCAGCAGTCTTCTAGCGGGAGAGCGTGACAATGAGCAGTTCTTC	CASSLLAGERDNEQFF
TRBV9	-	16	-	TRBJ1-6	TGTGCCAGCAGCGTCGGTTCAGTCCCGGGGAATTCACCCCTCCACTTT	CASSVGSVPGNSPLHF
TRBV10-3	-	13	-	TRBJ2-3	TGTGCCATCAGTGTGGACCGAGCAGATACGCAGTATTTT	CAISVDRADTQYF
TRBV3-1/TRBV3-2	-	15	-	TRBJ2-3	TGTGCCAGCAGCCAAGGGACTACCGGCACAGATACGCAGTATTTT	CASSQGTTGTDTQYF
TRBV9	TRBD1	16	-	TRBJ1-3	TGTGCCAGCAGCGTCGTTGGGACAGCCTCTGGAAACACCATATATTTT	CASSVVGTASGNTIYF
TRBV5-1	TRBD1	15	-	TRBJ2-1	TGCGCCAGCAGCTATACGGGACAGGGCTACAATGAGCAGTTCTTC	CASSYTGQGYNEQFF
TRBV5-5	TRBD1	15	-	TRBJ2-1	TGTGCCAGCAGCCCAGGACAGGGATCCTACAATGAGCAGTTCTTC	CASSPGQGSYNEQFF
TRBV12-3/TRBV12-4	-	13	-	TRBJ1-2	TGTGCCAGCAGTTTACACAGGGAATATGGCTACACCTTC	CASSLHREYGYTF
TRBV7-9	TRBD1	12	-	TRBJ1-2	TGTGCCAGCAGCGTGCAGGGGGGCGGCTACACCTTC	CASSVQGGGYTF
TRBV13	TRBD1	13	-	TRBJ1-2	TGTGCCAGCAGCCCTTGGACAGGTGAAAGCTACACCTTC	CASSPWTGESYTF
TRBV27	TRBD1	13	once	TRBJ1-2	TGTGCCAGCAGTCCCCAGGGGGAAGGAGGCTACACCTTC	CASSPQGEGGYTF
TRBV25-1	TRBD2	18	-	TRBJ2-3	TGTGCCAGCAGTGTGATAGCGGGAGGGGGGGCGCGCACAGATACGCAGTATTTT	CASSVIAGGGARTDTQYF
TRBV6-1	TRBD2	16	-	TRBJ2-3	TGTGCCAGCAGTGAAGTCCCGGCGGGAGGGCGGGATACGCAGTATTTT	CASSEVPAGGRDTQYF
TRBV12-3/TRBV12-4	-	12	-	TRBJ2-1	TGTGCCAGCATGCACATAGGGAATGAGCAGTTCTTC	CASMHIGNEQFF
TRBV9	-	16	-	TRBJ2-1	TGTGCCAGCAGCGTCGAGGGGGGGCGGTTCTACAATGAGCAGTTCTTC	CASSVEGGRFYNEQFF
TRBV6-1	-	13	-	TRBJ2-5	TGTGCCAGCAGTGAATGGCCGCGCGAGACCCAGTACTTC	CASSEWPRETQYF
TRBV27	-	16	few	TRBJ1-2	TGTGCCAGCAGCCACCTGGCTACCGGGGTGAACTATGGCTACACCTTC	CASSHLATGVNYGYTF
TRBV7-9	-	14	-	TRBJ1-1	TGTGCCAGCAGCTTAGCGAGACTGAACACTGAAGCTTTCTTT	CASSLARLNTEAFF
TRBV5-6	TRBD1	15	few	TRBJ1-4	TGTGCCAGCAGCTTGGTCGAGACAGGGCCCTTAGGTCTGTTTTTT	CASSLVETGPLGLFF
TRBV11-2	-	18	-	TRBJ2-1	TGTGCCAGCAGCGCGATATTCTCGACCGCTGGCCCCTACAATGAGCAGTTCTTC	CASSAIFSTAGPYNEQFF
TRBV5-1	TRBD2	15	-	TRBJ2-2	TGCGCCAGCAGCTTGTTCGCGGGAGTGGCCGGGGAGCTGTTTTTT	CASSLFAGVAGELFF